Each of the 20 T cell receptor beta chains below was sequenced from the same sample in a study of CD8+ T cells in alopecia areata. cDNA reverse transcribed from extracted RNA served as the sequencing template. Data came from immunoSEQ multiplex PCR; TCRdb stores just in-frame clones and leaves some out. The sample lists some 180,000 clones, just over 55% occurring once. The material sequenced was CD8+ T cells sorted from blood. The receptors stem from a human donor in good health.

This clone was found once. The gene calls are TRBV4-1 and TRBJ2-5; TRBD2 aligns across 8 bases. After removal of 0 bases from V and 5 bases from J, the junction contained 8 bases not matched to a gene. Germline CDR1 MGHRA, CDR2 YSYEKL. CDR3 length: 16 amino acids. The CDR3 DNA reads as TGCGCCAGCAGCCAAGAAAGCGCGGGAGGATCGGAGACCCAGTACTTC. Translating gives CASSQESAGGSETQYF.

The rearrangement joins TRBV5-6 to TRBJ1-1; the match to TRBD1 covers 9 bases. CDR1 SGHDT and CDR2 YYEEEE come from the germline V gene. The junction had 7 bases not matched to a gene; V was cut back by 6 bases and J by 1 base. This CDR3 contains 15 residues. CDR3 nucleotides: TGTGCCAGCACCATTACGGGACAGGGGAACACTGAAGCTTTCTTT. This gives the protein CASTITGQGNTEAFF.

The chain combines TRBV15 with TRBJ2-3; D is unclear. This CDR3 has 13 residues. Germline V CDR1 and CDR2: LNHNV, YYDKDF (reference sequence). The germline V and J ends were trimmed by 4 bases and 5 bases, with 10 bases remaining between them. This chain's CDR3 is CATSTGSGDTQYF. DNA for the CDR3: TGTGCCACCAGCACCGGGTCCGGAGATACGCAGTATTTT.

The chain is built from TRBV7-9 and TRBJ1-2, with TRBD1 as a possible D gene (5 bases). The CDR3 is 15 residues long. V was cut by 5 bases and J by 0 bases, with 13 bases left in between. CDR1 and CDR2 (germline): SEHNR, FQNEAQ (reference sequence). CDR3 sequence (DNA): TGTGCCAGCAGCCCCGCGGGGGTAGCTAACTATGGCTACACCTTC. It specifies CASSPAGVANYGYTF.

The V gene is TRBV30, the J gene TRBJ2-1; D is perhaps TRBD2 (6 bases). Trimming pared 2 bases from V and 9 bases from J, leaving 17 bases between. The CDR3 runs to 14 residues. Germline CDR1 GTSNPN, CDR2 SVGIG (reference sequence). The CDR3 nucleotides read TGTGCCTGGAGTAGGGGTGCGGGATCCGCTGAGCAGTTCTTC. This encodes CAWSRGAGSAEQFF. Drawing the rest from reference TRBV30 and TRBJ2-1, the complete variable domain is SQTIHQWPATLVQPVGSPLSLECTVEGTSNPNLYWYRQAAGRGLQLLFYSVGIGQISSEVPQNLSASRPQDRQFILSSKKLLLSDSGFYLCAWSRGAGSAEQFFGPGTRLTVL.

This chain connects TRBV6-6 to TRBJ2-5; 7 nucleotides line up with TRBD1. There are 13 residues in the CDR3. V trimming: 10 bases; J trimming: 2 bases; junction bases outside the gene matches: 7. CDR1 and CDR2 (germline): MNHNY, SVGAGI (reference sequence). CDR3 DNA: TGTGCCATCAGCCCGGGACAGCAAGAGACCCAGTACTTC. It translates to CAISPGQQETQYF.

The V and J genes are TRBV27 and TRBJ2-5; 7 bases fit TRBD1. This CDR3 comprises 13 residues. The germline V gene has CDR1 MNHEY and CDR2 SMNVEV (reference sequence). V lost 5 bases to trimming and J lost 7 bases; unmatched junction nucleotides: 7. DNA for the CDR3: TGTGCCAGCAGTACGGGACAGCCCGGGACCCAGTACTTC. Translation gives CASSTGQPGTQYF.

V and J are TRBV5-1 and TRBJ1-1; D is undetermined. The CDR3 has 14 amino acids. V lost 0 bases to trimming and J lost 3 bases, with 9 bases between them. Germline loops: CDR1 SGHRS, CDR2 YFSETQ. The CDR3 sequence: CASSLEMEDTEAFF. As DNA, the CDR3 is TGCGCCAGCAGCTTGGAAATGGAGGACACTGAAGCTTTCTTT.

The CDR3 sequence: CASSLPQVSGANVLTF. The CDR3 nucleotides are TGTGCCAGCAGCTTGCCCCAAGTCTCTGGGGCCAACGTCCTGACTTTC. The J gene is TRBJ2-6, the V gene TRBV5-4, with no clear D. The CDR3 length is 16 residues. Germline V gene sequence: CDR1 SGHNT, CDR2 YYREEE (reference sequence). Between the trimmed V and J ends, which lost 1 base and 0 bases, there was a span of 8 bases. The entire variable domain, with the rest obtained from reference TRBV5-4 and TRBJ2-6, is as follows: ETGVTQSPTHLIKTRGQQVTLRCSSQSGHNTVSWYQQALGQGPQFIFQYYREEENGRGNFPPRFSGLQFPNYSSELNVNALELDDSALYLCASSLPQVSGANVLTFGAGSRLTVL.

In this sample, this clone turned up a few times. The chain links TRBV4-1 to TRBJ2-7, with D possibly being TRBD2 (5 bases). The CDR3 contains 13 residues. The germline V gene has CDR1 MGHRA and CDR2 YSYEKL. Deletions cut 1 base from V and 7 bases from J, with 11 bases between. The CDR3 spells CASSQGFPGEQYF. The CDR3, as DNA: TGCGCCAGCAGCCAAGGCTTCCCGGGAGAGCAGTACTTC.

The V call is TRBV5-1, the J call TRBJ2-7, with 10 bases matching TRBD2. V shed 7 bases, J shed 3 bases, and the junction held 7 bases outside the gene matches. The CDR3 is 14 amino acids. In germline, CDR1 is SGHRS, CDR2 YFSETQ. DNA of the CDR3: TGCGCCAGCTCCTTAGCGGGGGGACGCTACGAGCAGTACTTC. Protein sequence: CASSLAGGRYEQYF.

The chain recombines TRBV23-1 with TRBJ2-1; 8 bases fit TRBD1. TRBV23-1 belongs to the ORF category, with a function that is uncertain. The CDR3 runs 20 residues. V was clipped by 0 bases and J by 2 bases; unmatched bases: 15. CDR3 coding DNA: TGCGCCAGCAGTCAATCTTGGAGGTCACGTAGGACAGGGACCTACAATGAGCAGTTCTTC. It yields the protein CASSQSWRSRRTGTYNEQFF.

With respect to this clone: Other DNA sequences of this sample code for an identical CDR3. This sequence joins TRBV11-2 and TRBJ2-1; 11 bases align to TRBD2. In germline, CDR1 is SGHAT, CDR2 FQNNGV. CDR3 size: 15 residues. Trimming removed 1 base from V and 4 bases from J; junction bases left unmatched: 0. The CDR3 region is CASSLGTSGYNEQFF. The CDR3 DNA reads as TGTGCCAGCAGCTTAGGGACTAGCGGGTACAATGAGCAGTTCTTC.

The V gene is TRBV7-2, the J gene TRBJ1-1; no clear D gene. Germline loops: CDR1 SGHTA, CDR2 FQGNSA. V lost 2 bases, J lost 1 base, and 5 bases lay in between. The length of the CDR3 is 13 residues. The CDR3 coding sequence is TGTGCCAGCAGCTTAAATGGGAACACTGAAGCTTTCTTT. Translated: CASSLNGNTEAFF.

The rearrangement joins TRBV4-1 to TRBJ2-7; TRBD1 agrees at 10 bases. CDR3 size: 15 residues. Germline values: CDR1 MGHRA, CDR2 YSYEKL. The V and J ends lost 1 base and 6 bases, in that order; junction bases with no gene match: 6. This chain's CDR3 is CASSQGLTGGSEQYF. In DNA, the CDR3 is TGCGCCAGCAGCCAAGGTTTGACAGGGGGCAGCGAGCAGTACTTC.

This clone is a singleton in its sample. The rearrangement joins TRBV7-8 to TRBJ2-7; 8 nucleotides agree with TRBD1. The germline gives CDR1 SGHVS, CDR2 FQNEAQ. The ends lost 5 bases at V and 0 bases at J; junction bases unmatched: 6. This CDR3 is 15 amino acids long. DNA of the CDR3: TGTGCCAGCAGCCTTGGGACAGGACTCTCCTACGAGCAGTACTTC. Translated: CASSLGTGLSYEQYF.

This chain uses TRBV15 with TRBJ1-1, with 10 bases fitting TRBD1. CDR1 LNHNV and CDR2 YYDKDF come from the germline V gene (reference sequence). Germline trimming cut 5 bases from V and 5 bases from J; bases unmatched to any gene: 5. The CDR3 runs to 14 residues. The chain's CDR3 is CATSGPGQGTEAFF. CDR3 nucleotides: TGTGCCACCAGCGGACCGGGACAGGGGACTGAAGCTTTCTTT.

This clone has only one observation. The chain couples TRBV5-1 to TRBJ2-6; D may be TRBD1 (6 bases). This CDR3 region has 15 residues. Trimming took 3 bases from V and 2 from J, leaving 9 bases between them. CDR1 is SGHRS and CDR2 is YFSETQ in the germline V gene. This CDR3 reads CASSWTVAGANVLTF. The DNA for the CDR3 is TGCGCCAGCAGCTGGACAGTGGCTGGGGCCAACGTCCTGACTTTC.

The chain carries TRBV13 and TRBJ2-2, with TRBD2 matching 10 bases. This CDR3 is built from 16 residues. Trimming took 5 bases from V and 6 from J; bases not matched to a gene: 9. Germline CDR1 is PRHDT and CDR2 is FYEKMQ (reference sequence). CDR3 protein: CASSPIAGGISGELFF. The CDR3 DNA is TGTGCCAGCAGCCCGATAGCGGGGGGCATATCCGGGGAGCTGTTTTTT.

The genes are TRBV30 and TRBJ2-7; tentatively, D is TRBD1 (5 bases). Germline loops: CDR1 GTSNPN, CDR2 SVGIG (reference sequence). Between the trimmed V and J ends, which lost 2 bases and 2 bases, there was a span of 10 bases. The CDR3 runs 13 residues. CDR3 amino acids: CAWSSDRTYEQYF. CDR3 in DNA: TGTGCCTGGAGTTCCGACAGAACCTACGAGCAGTACTTC.